These 18 T cell receptor beta chains came from one sample sequenced in a study of T cell changes during pregnancy in multiple sclerosis (dated by TCRdb to between 2017 and 2020). Libraries were constructed by the immunoSEQ multiplex PCR assay. What TCRdb holds here is the immuneACCESS table cut down to in-frame rearrangements. Part of the clones is not present; checked against another copy, under half of the missing clones reflect an unresolved V gene, and the others are unexplained. This sample gives about 28,000 clones in total; approximately 86% of them show up just once. The top ten constitute approximately 0.74% of the sample. The sequences come from CD4+ T cells from peripheral blood mononuclear cells, collected in the first trimester of pregnancy. Source of these receptors: a female donor in good health, enrolled as a control in a pregnancy study.

This chain links TRBV30 with TRBJ1-2; D might be TRBD1 (6 bases). Between the trimmed V and J ends, which lost 2 bases and 7 bases, there was a span of 11 bases. The CDR3 length is 12 residues. Germline assignment: CDR1 GTSNPN and CDR2 SVGIG (reference sequence). The CDR3 here is CAWSTGSGGYTF. The DNA for the CDR3 is TGTGCCTGGAGTACAGGGAGTGGTGGCTACACCTTC.

The V and J genes are TRBV2 and TRBJ1-1, with TRBD1 matching over 9 bases. The V gene end was trimmed by 6 bases and the J gene end by 3 bases; junction bases not matched to a gene: 2. This CDR3 has 13 amino acids. In germline, CDR1 is SNHLY, CDR2 FYNNEI. In DNA, the CDR3 is TGTGCCAGCAGACGGGACAGGGACACTGAAGCTTTCTTT. It is translated as CASRRDRDTEAFF. The full variable domain, its missing parts supplied by reference TRBV2 and TRBJ1-1, is EPEVTQTPSHQVTQMGQEVILRCVPISNHLYFYWYRQILGQKVEFLVSFYNNEISEKSEIFDDQFSVERPDGSNFTLKIRSTKLEDSAMYFCASRRDRDTEAFFGQGTRLTVV.

The chain carries TRBV4-1 and TRBJ1-5; possible D gene TRBD1, 5 bases. This CDR3 comprises 16 residues. Germline V CDR1 and CDR2: MGHRA, YSYEKL. V was shortened by 2 bases and J by 9 bases, with 20 bases between the two germline ends. The CDR3 spells CASSQPGLAKGPPQHF. CDR3 DNA: TGCGCCAGCAGCCAACCGGGCCTTGCCAAGGGGCCGCCCCAGCATTTT.

This chain links TRBV7-3 with TRBJ2-1; D uncertain. The V end lost 3 bases, the J end lost 3 bases, and 6 bases lay between the germline ends. This CDR3 spans 13 amino acids. Per the germline V gene, CDR1 is SGHTA and CDR2 is FQGTGA. The CDR3 loop is CASSFGFYNEQFF. The CDR3 coding sequence is TGTGCCAGCAGCTTCGGTTTCTACAATGAGCAGTTCTTC.

The J gene is TRBJ1-2, the V gene TRBV7-2; D possibly corresponds to TRBD1 (5 bases). V lost 6 bases to trimming and J lost 4 bases, with 15 bases between them. Germline values: CDR1 SGHTA, CDR2 FQGNSA. The CDR3 is 14 amino acids. Here the CDR3 reads CASRPTGLIYGYTF. Written as DNA, the CDR3 is TGTGCCAGCAGGCCAACGGGACTCATCTATGGCTACACCTTC. Filled out from reference TRBV7-2 and TRBJ1-2, the complete variable domain reads GAGVSQSPSNKVTEKGKDVELRCDPISGHTALYWYRQSLGQGLEFLIYFQGNSAPDKSGLPSDRFSAERTGGSVSTLTIQRTQQEDSAVYLCASRPTGLIYGYTFGSGTRLTVV.

The chain recombines TRBV7-2 with TRBJ2-3; a weak D match, TRBD2 (5 bases). CDR1 and CDR2 (germline): SGHTA, FQGNSA. V gave up 5 bases and J gave up 2 bases, with 11 bases separating them. The CDR3 covers 14 residues. The CDR3 loop is CASSPRGYTDTQYF. The DNA for the CDR3 is TGTGCCAGCAGCCCCCGAGGGTACACAGATACGCAGTATTTT. Complete variable domain (other parts from reference TRBV7-2 and TRBJ2-3): GAGVSQSPSNKVTEKGKDVELRCDPISGHTALYWYRQSLGQGLEFLIYFQGNSAPDKSGLPSDRFSAERTGGSVSTLTIQRTQQEDSAVYLCASSPRGYTDTQYFGPGTRLTVL.

The rearrangement uses TRBV6-6 and TRBJ2-1; a weak D match, TRBD2 (5 bases). In germline, CDR1 is MNHNY, CDR2 SVGAGI (reference sequence). V lost 2 bases and J lost 8, with 13 bases in between. This CDR3 region has 14 residues. The CDR3 sequence: CASSYTPSSDEQFF. The CDR3 DNA is TGTGCCAGCAGTTACACCCCTAGCTCCGATGAGCAGTTCTTC.

The chain recombines TRBV6-1 with TRBJ2-6; D is unresolved. This CDR3 is built from 19 residues. The V end was cut by 1 base, the J end by 2 bases, with 18 bases between. The V gene's germline CDR1 is MNHNS and CDR2 SASEGT. The chain's CDR3 is CASSEEVVISRAGANVLTF. The CDR3 coding sequence is TGTGCCAGCAGTGAAGAGGTGGTGATAAGTCGGGCTGGGGCCAACGTCCTGACTTTC.

The chain has TRBV4-2 and TRBJ1-6; 9 positions match TRBD1. Germline trimming cut 4 bases from V and 7 bases from J; bases unmatched to any gene: 5. Germline V gene data show CDR1 as LGHNA and CDR2 as YNFKEQ. The CDR3 is 15 residues long. The CDR3: CASSPDRGENSPLHF. The CDR3 DNA reads as TGTGCCAGCAGCCCGGACAGGGGTGAGAATTCACCCCTCCACTTT.

The gene calls are TRBV7-2 and TRBJ2-7; 7 bases map to TRBD1. The CDR3 has 15 amino acids. Germline lookup yields CDR1 SGHTA and CDR2 FQGNSA. V was clipped by 5 bases and J by 1 base; unmatched bases: 8. CDR3 in amino acids: CASSRDRDRSYEQYF. The CDR3 DNA is TGTGCCAGCAGCCGTGATCGGGACAGATCCTACGAGCAGTACTTC.

The V gene is TRBV5-1, the J gene TRBJ2-7, with TRBD2 matching 12 bases. J lost 4 bases, V lost 4 bases, and 12 bases had no gene match. The CDR3 runs 17 residues. Germline V gene sequence: CDR1 SGHRS, CDR2 YFSETQ. The CDR3 spells CASSPGTSGPGLYEQYF. The CDR3 DNA follows: TGCGCCAGCAGCCCCGGGACTAGCGGGCCAGGGCTATACGAGCAGTACTTC.

The chain has TRBV5-5 and TRBJ1-2; 8 bases match TRBD1. The CDR3 has 15 amino acids. Germline V gene sequence: CDR1 SGHKS, CDR2 YYEKEE (reference sequence). With V trimmed by 2 bases and J by 0 bases, 3 bases remained unmatched. CDR3 DNA sequence: TGTGCCAGCAGCTTCGGACAGGGCCCTAACTATGGCTACACCTTC. This encodes CASSFGQGPNYGYTF.

This clone was detected once. The chain is built from TRBV5-1 and TRBJ2-5; D gene ambiguous. CDR1 SGHRS and CDR2 YFSETQ come from the germline V gene. This CDR3 contains 13 residues. Trimming stripped 0 bases from V and 1 base from J, with 4 bases between. CDR3 coding DNA: TGCGCCAGCAGCTTGGCCTCCCAAGAGACCCAGTACTTC. Translating it yields CASSLASQETQYF. The full variable domain, with the rest looked up from reference TRBV5-1 and TRBJ2-5, is KAGVTQTPRYLIKTRGQQVTLSCSPISGHRSVSWYQQTPGQGLQFLFEYFSETQRNKGNFPGRFSGRQFSNSRSEMNVSTLELGDSALYLCASSLASQETQYFGPGTRLLVL.

This clone occurred once. The chain is built from TRBV7-6 and TRBJ2-5, with 9 bases identical to TRBD1. With V trimmed by 4 bases and J by 2 bases, 2 bases remained unmatched. The CDR3 extends over 14 amino acids. Germline V lookup: CDR1 SGHVS, CDR2 FNYEAQ. The chain's CDR3 is CASSSGTGQETQYF. CDR3 bases: TGTGCCAGCAGCTCCGGGACAGGGCAAGAGACCCAGTACTTC.

This clone was recorded once. This chain joins TRBV5-1 and TRBJ2-1; the match to TRBD2 covers 14 bases. The CDR3 is made up of 15 amino acids. Germline lookup yields CDR1 SGHRS and CDR2 YFSETQ. J lost 9 bases, V lost 3 bases, and 5 bases had no gene match. In DNA form, the CDR3 reads TGCGCCAGCAGCTCATCTGGGACTAGCGGGGGTGAGCAGTTCTTC. Its protein is CASSSSGTSGGEQFF.

J is TRBJ1-2 and V is TRBV5-5, with 11 positions matching TRBD1. The CDR3 is made up of 14 amino acids. V lost 3 bases and J lost 2; bases outside the gene matches: 0. In germline, CDR1 is SGHKS, CDR2 YYEKEE (reference sequence). The CDR3 bases are TGTGCCAGCAGCTGGGACAGGGGGAACTATGGCTACACCTTC. Amino acid sequence: CASSWDRGNYGYTF.

This chain joins TRBV18 and TRBJ1-4, with D tentatively TRBD1 (6 bases). CDR3 length: 16 amino acids. Trimming took off 4 bases at V and 3 bases at J, with 15 bases between the two ends. From germline, CDR1 is KGHSH and CDR2 LQKENI. The CDR3 sequence is CASSLRPGAANEKLFF. In DNA, the CDR3 is TGTGCCAGCTCACTTAGGCCAGGGGCAGCTAATGAAAAACTGTTTTTT.

V is TRBV6-5 and J is TRBJ2-7, with TRBD1 identical over 7 bases. Looked up from germline, CDR1 is MNHEY and CDR2 is SVGAGI. The V and J ends lost 2 bases and 1 base, in that order; junction bases with no gene match: 5. The CDR3 sequence is 15 residues long. The CDR3 nucleotides read TGTGCCAGCAGTTACCGAAGGGACAGTTCCTACGAGCAGTACTTC. Translating gives CASSYRRDSSYEQYF.